This TCR beta chain was captured in a study of blood T cell repertoires in COVID-19. Study-level background: The samples span acute and convalescent COVID-19 from the United States, Italy and Spain. PBMCs, B-cell-depleted T cells, or T cells were the source of the cDNA or gDNA that made up the material.

With 4 bases removed from V and 1 base from J, the gap between germline ends came to 11 bases. Germline assignment: CDR1 SGHKS and CDR2 YYEKEE (reference sequence). The CDR3 runs 15 residues. As processed by the authors: Using reference gene primer amplification, nucleated cell counts were estimated. The assay was immunoSEQ multiplex PCR, and TCRdb's table has in-frame clones only and misses some. V, J and clone size were drawn from that table, and D and trimming were deduced from the DNA. The table lists some 120,000 clones, more than 75% of them singletons, with over 3.5% in the top ten. Input material: peripheral blood. This TCR was recovered from a man aged 45-65 years with active COVID-19. The chain carries TRBV5-5 and TRBJ2-2; D is unclear. Here the CDR3 DNA reads TGTGCCAGCAGCCCTACGGTCATGAACACCGGGGAGCTGTTTTTT. The encoded protein is CASSPTVMNTGELFF.